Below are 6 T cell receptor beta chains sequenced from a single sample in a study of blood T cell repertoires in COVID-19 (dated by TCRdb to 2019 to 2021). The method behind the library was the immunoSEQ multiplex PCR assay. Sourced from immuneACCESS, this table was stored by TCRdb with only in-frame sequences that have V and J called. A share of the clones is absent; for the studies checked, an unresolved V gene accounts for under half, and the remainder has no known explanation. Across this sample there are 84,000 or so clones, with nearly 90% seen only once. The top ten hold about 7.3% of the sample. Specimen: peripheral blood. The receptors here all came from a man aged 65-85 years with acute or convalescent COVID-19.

CDR3 sequence reads: CASTEGASGVFAQYF. The CDR3 DNA is TGTGCCAGCACCGAGGGGGCTAGCGGGGTCTTCGCGCAGTATTTT. The chain employs TRBV6-5 and TRBJ2-3; 9 bases line up with TRBD2. The CDR3 has 15 residues. The junction had 15 bases not matched to a gene; V was cut back by 7 bases and J by 10 bases. Germline V CDR1 and CDR2: MNHEY, SVGAGI.

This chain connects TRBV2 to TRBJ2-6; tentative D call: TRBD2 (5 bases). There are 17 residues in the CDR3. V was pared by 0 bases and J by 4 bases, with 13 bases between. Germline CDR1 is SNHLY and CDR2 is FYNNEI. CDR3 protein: CASSEAFGVWGANVLTF. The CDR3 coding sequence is TGTGCCAGCAGTGAAGCTTTCGGGGTGTGGGGGGCCAACGTCCTGACTTTC. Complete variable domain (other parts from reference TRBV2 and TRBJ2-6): EPEVTQTPSHQVTQMGQEVILRCVPISNHLYFYWYRQILGQKVEFLVSFYNNEISEKSEIFDDQFSVERPDGSNFTLKIRSTKLEDSAMYFCASSEAFGVWGANVLTFGAGSRLTVL.

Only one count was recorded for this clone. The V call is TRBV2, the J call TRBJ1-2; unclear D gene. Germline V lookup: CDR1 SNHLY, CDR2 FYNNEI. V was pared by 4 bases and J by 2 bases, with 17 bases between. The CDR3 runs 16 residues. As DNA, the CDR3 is TGTGCCAGCAGTGTTCCGCGAGGGCAGCTCAACTATGGCTACACCTTC. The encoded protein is CASSVPRGQLNYGYTF.

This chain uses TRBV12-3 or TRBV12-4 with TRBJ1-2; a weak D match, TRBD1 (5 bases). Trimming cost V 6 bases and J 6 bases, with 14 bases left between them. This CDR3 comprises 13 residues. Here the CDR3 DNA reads TGTGCCAGCAGGAGTACAGGTCTCGATGGCTACACCTTC. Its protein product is CASRSTGLDGYTF.

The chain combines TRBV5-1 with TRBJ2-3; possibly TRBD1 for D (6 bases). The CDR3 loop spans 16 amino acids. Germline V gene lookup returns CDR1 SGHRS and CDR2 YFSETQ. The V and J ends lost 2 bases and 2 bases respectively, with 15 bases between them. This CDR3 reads CASSLGGRLNTDTQYF. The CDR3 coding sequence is TGCGCCAGCAGCTTAGGGGGACGGCTGAACACAGATACGCAGTATTTT.

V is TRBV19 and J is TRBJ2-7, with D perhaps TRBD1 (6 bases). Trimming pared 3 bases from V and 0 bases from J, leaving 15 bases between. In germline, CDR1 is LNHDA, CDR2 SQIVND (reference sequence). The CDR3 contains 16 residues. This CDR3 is CASSIAQGAVSYEQYF. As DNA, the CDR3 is TGTGCCAGTAGTATCGCACAGGGTGCAGTCTCCTACGAGCAGTACTTC.